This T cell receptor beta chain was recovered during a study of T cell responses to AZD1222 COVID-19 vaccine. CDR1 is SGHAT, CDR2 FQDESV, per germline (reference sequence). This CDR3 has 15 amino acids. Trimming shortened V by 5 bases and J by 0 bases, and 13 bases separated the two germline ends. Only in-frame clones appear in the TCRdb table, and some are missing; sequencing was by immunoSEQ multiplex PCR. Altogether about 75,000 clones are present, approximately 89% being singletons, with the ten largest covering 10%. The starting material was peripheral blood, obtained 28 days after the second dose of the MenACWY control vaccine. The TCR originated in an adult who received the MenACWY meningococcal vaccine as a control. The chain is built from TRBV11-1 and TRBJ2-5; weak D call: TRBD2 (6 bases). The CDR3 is CASSRDSRYQETQYF. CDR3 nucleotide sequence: TGTGCCAGCAGCCGGGACTCGCGGTACCAAGAGACCCAGTACTTC.